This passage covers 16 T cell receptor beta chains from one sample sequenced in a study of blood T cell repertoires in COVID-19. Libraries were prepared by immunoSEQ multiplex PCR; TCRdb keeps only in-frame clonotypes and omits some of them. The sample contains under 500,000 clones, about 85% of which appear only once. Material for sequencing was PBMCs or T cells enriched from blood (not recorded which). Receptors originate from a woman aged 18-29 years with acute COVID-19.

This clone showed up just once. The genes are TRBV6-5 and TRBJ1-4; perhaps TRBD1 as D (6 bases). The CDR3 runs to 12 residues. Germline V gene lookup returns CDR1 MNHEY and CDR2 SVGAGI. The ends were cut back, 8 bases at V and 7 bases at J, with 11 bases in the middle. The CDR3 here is CASGPGVEKLFF. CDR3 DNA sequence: TGTGCCAGCGGTCCAGGGGTTGAAAAACTGTTTTTT.

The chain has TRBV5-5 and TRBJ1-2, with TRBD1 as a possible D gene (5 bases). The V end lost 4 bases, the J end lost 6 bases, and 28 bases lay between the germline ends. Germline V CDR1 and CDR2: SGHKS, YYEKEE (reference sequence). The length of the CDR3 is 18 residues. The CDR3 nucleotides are TGTGCCAGCAGCGTCAGGGTAATCGCGTTTCCTGAGATTGATGGCTACACCTTC. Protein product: CASSVRVIAFPEIDGYTF.

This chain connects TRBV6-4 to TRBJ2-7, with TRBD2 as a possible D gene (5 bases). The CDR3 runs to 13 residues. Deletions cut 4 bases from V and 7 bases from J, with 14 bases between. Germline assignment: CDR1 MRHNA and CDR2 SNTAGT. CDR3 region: CASSAGSEEEQYF. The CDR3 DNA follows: TGTGCCAGCAGTGCGGGGTCCGAGGAGGAGCAGTACTTC.

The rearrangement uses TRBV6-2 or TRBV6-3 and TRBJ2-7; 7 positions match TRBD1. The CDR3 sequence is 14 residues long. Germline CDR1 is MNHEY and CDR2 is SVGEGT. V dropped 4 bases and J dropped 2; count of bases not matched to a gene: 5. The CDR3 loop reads CASSFHGQAYEQYF. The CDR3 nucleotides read TGTGCCAGCAGTTTCCACGGACAGGCCTACGAGCAGTACTTC.

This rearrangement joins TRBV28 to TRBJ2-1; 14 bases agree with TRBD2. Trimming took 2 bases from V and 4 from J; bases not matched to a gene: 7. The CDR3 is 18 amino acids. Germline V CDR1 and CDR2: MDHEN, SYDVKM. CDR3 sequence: CASSLPGLAGGGYNEQFF. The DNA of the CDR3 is TGTGCCAGCAGTTTACCAGGACTAGCGGGGGGTGGGTACAATGAGCAGTTCTTC.

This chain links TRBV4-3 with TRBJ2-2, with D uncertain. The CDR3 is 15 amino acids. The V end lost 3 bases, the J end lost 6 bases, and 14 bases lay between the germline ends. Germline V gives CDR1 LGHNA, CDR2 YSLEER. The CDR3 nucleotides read TGCGCCAGCAGCCAGATTCGAACATCCTCCGGGGAGCTGTTTTTT. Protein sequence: CASSQIRTSSGELFF.

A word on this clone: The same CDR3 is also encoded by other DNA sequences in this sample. The CDR3 spells CATKRTGDSYEQYF. The CDR3 region has the DNA TGTGCCACCAAACGAACAGGGGACAGCTACGAGCAGTACTTC. The chain is built from TRBV6-5 and TRBJ2-7, with 7 bases lining up with TRBD1. The V gene end was trimmed by 10 bases and the J gene end by 3 bases; junction bases not matched to a gene: 12. Germline CDR1 and CDR2: MNHEY and SVGAGI. This CDR3 is 14 amino acids long.

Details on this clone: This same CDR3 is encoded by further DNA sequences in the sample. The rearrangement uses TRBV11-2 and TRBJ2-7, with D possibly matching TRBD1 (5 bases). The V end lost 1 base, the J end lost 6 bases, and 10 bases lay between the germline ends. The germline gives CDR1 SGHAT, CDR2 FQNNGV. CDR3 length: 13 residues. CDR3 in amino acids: CASSLGTGSEQYF. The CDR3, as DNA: TGTGCCAGCAGCTTAGGTACAGGTTCCGAGCAGTACTTC.

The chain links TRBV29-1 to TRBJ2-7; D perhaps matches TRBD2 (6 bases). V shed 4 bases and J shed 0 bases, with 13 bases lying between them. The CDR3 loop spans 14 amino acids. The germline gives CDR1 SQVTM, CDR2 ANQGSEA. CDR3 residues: CSVVGGQSSYEQYF. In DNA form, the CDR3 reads TGCAGCGTTGTGGGGGGTCAGAGCTCCTACGAGCAGTACTTC.

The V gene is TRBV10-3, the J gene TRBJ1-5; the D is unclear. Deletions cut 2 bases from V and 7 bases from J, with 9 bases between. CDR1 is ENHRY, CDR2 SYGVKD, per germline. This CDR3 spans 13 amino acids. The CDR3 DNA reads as TGTGCCATCAGTGAGGGGCCGGGGCAGCCCCAGCATTTT. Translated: CAISEGPGQPQHF.

Here the CDR3 reads CASGQVNQPQHF. CDR3 in DNA: TGTGCCAGCGGACAGGTCAATCAGCCCCAGCATTTT. This rearrangement joins TRBV6-5 to TRBJ1-5; 7 bases are shared with TRBD1. The CDR3 has 12 residues. V lost 8 bases and J lost 3; bases outside the gene matches: 1. Germline CDR1 MNHEY, CDR2 SVGAGI.

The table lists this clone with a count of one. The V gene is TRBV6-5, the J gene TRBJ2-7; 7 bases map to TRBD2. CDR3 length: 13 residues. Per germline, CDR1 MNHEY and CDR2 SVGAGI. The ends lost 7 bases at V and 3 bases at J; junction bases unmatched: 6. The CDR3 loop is CASTTREDYEQYF. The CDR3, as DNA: TGTGCCAGCACGACACGGGAGGACTACGAGCAGTACTTC.

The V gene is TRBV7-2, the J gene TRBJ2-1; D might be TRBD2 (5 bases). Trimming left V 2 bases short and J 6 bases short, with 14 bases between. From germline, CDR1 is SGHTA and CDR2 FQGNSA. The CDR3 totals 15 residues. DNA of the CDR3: TGTGCCAGCAGCTTACTGGGGAGCGTCAGCAATGAGCAGTTCTTC. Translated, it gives CASSLLGSVSNEQFF.

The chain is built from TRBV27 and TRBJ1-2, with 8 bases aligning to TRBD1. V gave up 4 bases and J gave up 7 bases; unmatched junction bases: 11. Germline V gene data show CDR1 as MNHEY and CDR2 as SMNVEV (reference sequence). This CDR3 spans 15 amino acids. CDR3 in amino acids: CASSSPGQARGGYTF. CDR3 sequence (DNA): TGTGCCAGCAGTTCACCGGGACAGGCTCGGGGTGGCTACACCTTC.

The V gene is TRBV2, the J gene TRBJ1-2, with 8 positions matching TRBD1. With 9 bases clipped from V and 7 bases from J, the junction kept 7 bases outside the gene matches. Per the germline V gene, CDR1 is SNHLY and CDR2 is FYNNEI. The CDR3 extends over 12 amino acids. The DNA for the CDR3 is TGTGCCAGAAATACAGGGGGAGGTGGCTACACCTTC. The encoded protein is CARNTGGGGYTF.

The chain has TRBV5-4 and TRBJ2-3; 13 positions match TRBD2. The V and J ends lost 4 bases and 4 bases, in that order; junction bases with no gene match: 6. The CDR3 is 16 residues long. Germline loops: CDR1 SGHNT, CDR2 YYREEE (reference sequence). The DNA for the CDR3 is TGTGCCAGCAGCCCGGGGACTAGCGGGAACTCAGATACGCAGTATTTT. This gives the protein CASSPGTSGNSDTQYF.